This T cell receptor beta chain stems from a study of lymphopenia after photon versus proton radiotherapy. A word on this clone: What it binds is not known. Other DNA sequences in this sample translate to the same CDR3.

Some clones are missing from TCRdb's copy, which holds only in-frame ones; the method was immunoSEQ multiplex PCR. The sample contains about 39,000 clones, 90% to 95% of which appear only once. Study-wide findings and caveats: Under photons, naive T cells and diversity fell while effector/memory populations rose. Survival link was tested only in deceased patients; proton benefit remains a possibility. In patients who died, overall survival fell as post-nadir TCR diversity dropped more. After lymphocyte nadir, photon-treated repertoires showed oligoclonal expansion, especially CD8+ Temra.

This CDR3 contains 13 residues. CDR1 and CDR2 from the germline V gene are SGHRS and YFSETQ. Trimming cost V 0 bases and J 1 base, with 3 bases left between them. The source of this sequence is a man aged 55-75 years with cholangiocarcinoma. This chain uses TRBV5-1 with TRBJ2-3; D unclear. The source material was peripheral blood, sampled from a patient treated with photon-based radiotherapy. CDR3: CASSLAGTDTQYF. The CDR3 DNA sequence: TGCGCCAGCAGCTTGGCCGGCACAGATACGCAGTATTTT.